The 25 T cell receptor beta chains reported below all come from one sample, sequenced in a study of cytomegalovirus exposure and HLA in healthy donors. The study ran its PCR with 60 Vbeta and 13 Jbeta primers. TCRdb's table, derived via immunoSEQ multiplex PCR, lists solely in-frame clones and lacks some. The sample includes roughly 160,000 clones, roughly 80% of them seen just once. The sequencing sample was made of PBMCs. These TCRs come from a woman aged 45-65 years in good health and CMV-seronegative.

The chain links TRBV6-5 to TRBJ2-5; 8 positions agree with TRBD2. Germline CDR1 MNHEY, CDR2 SVGAGI. The junction had 3 bases not matched to a gene; V was cut back by 4 bases and J by 5 bases. CDR3 length equals 13 residues. In DNA form, the CDR3 reads TGTGCCAGCAGTTTACCGGGGGGGGAGACCCAGTACTTC. This gives the protein CASSLPGGETQYF.

The V call is TRBV25-1, the J call TRBJ2-1, with D possibly being TRBD1 (6 bases). The CDR3 runs to 16 residues. Between the trimmed V and J ends, which lost 4 bases and 5 bases, there was a span of 18 bases. Germline V CDR1 and CDR2: MGHDK, SYGVNS. Written as DNA, the CDR3 is TGTGCCAGCAGTGGATTTGCAGGGGCCGCGAACAATGAGCAGTTCTTC. Its translation is CASSGFAGAANNEQFF.

CDR3 amino acids: CASSRGLAGGLTQYF. In nucleotides, the CDR3 is TGTGCCAGCAGTAGGGGACTAGCGGGAGGGTTGACGCAGTATTTT. The J gene is TRBJ2-3, the V gene TRBV7-2, with 16 nucleotides matching TRBD2. Germline lookup yields CDR1 SGHTA and CDR2 FQGNSA. The CDR3 is made up of 15 amino acids. V lost 6 bases, J lost 9 bases, and 6 bases stayed unmatched.

The chain is built from TRBV4-1 and TRBJ1-2; no firm D call. Germline V lookup: CDR1 MGHRA, CDR2 YSYEKL. The ends were cut back, 0 bases at V and 8 bases at J, with 10 bases in the middle. CDR3 length: 13 residues. DNA of the CDR3: TGCGCCAGCAGCCAAGATGCGGTTAGGGGCTACACCTTC. It yields the protein CASSQDAVRGYTF.

V and J are TRBV15 and TRBJ2-1; 7 bases fit TRBD2. Germline V gene lookup returns CDR1 LNHNV and CDR2 YYDKDF (reference sequence). The ends lost 0 bases at V and 9 bases at J; junction bases unmatched: 8. CDR3 length equals 15 residues. CDR3 bases: TGTGCCACCAGCAGAGATCGTGGACCGGGGGGTGAGCAGTTCTTC. The encoded protein is CATSRDRGPGGEQFF.

This clone has just one count. J is TRBJ2-5 and V is TRBV10-3; possibly TRBD1 for D (5 bases). V lost 3 bases, J lost 2 bases, and 16 bases lay in between. CDR1 ENHRY and CDR2 SYGVKD come from the germline V gene. The CDR3 extends over 16 amino acids. CDR3 sequence reads: CAISDGGAGPQETQYF. The CDR3 DNA reads TGTGCCATCAGTGACGGTGGGGCAGGGCCTCAAGAGACCCAGTACTTC.

The chain is built from TRBV19 and TRBJ2-7, with D perhaps TRBD1 (5 bases). Germline V lookup: CDR1 LNHDA, CDR2 SQIVND (reference sequence). The CDR3 consists of 10 residues. V lost 8 bases and J 7 bases, leaving 9 bases between the germline ends. CDR3 amino acids: CASPRVEQYF. CDR3 nucleotides: TGTGCCAGTCCCAGGGTGGAGCAGTACTTC.

The chain is built from TRBV27 and TRBJ1-2, with TRBD1 as a possible D gene (5 bases). The germline V gene has CDR1 MNHEY and CDR2 SMNVEV (reference sequence). The CDR3 is 11 residues long. Trimming took 6 bases from V and 8 from J, leaving 10 bases between them. CDR3 sequence: CASRGGGGYTF. Written as DNA, the CDR3 is TGTGCCAGCAGGGGGGGTGGGGGCTACACCTTC.

The chain uses TRBV10-3 and TRBJ1-2, with a tentative D call TRBD1 (5 bases). The ends were cut back, 4 bases at V and 1 base at J, with 10 bases in the middle. The CDR3 contains 14 residues. The germline V gene encodes CDR1 ENHRY and CDR2 SYGVKD. In DNA form, the CDR3 reads TGTGCCATCAGTGGGGGCCCAAGTAACTATGGCTACACCTTC. It encodes CAISGGPSNYGYTF.

This rearrangement joins TRBV4-3 to TRBJ2-2; perhaps TRBD1 as D (6 bases). Trimming removed 6 bases at V and 0 bases at J, with 11 bases between. This CDR3 comprises 15 residues. Germline V gene data show CDR1 as LGHNA and CDR2 as YSLEER. CDR3 region: CASRSGGANTGELFF. Written as DNA, the CDR3 is TGCGCCAGCAGATCTGGGGGCGCGAACACCGGGGAGCTGTTTTTT.

This clone is a singleton in its sample. The chain couples TRBV6-7 to TRBJ1-2, with 8 positions matching TRBD1. TRBV6-7 is marked as an open reading frame, function uncertain. The CDR3 length is 15 residues. J was trimmed by 4 bases and V by 2 bases; bases with no gene match: 6. Here the CDR3 DNA reads TGTGCCAGCAGTTACGGTTCAGGGGGCCGCTATGGCTACACCTTC. Amino acids: CASSYGSGGRYGYTF.

This clone was seen only once. V is TRBV19 and J is TRBJ2-1, with TRBD2 matching over 9 bases. The CDR3 covers 15 residues. With 4 bases clipped from V and 3 bases from J, the junction kept 4 bases outside the gene matches. The germline V gene has CDR1 LNHDA and CDR2 SQIVND (reference sequence). CDR3 region: CASSTLAGIYNEQFF. The CDR3 nucleotides read TGTGCCAGTAGTACCCTAGCGGGGATCTACAATGAGCAGTTCTTC.

The chain carries TRBV15 and TRBJ1-5, with 10 positions matching TRBD1. Trimming at V came to 8 bases and at J to 3 bases, leaving 7 bases not matched to a gene. Looked up from germline, CDR1 is LNHNV and CDR2 is YYDKDF (reference sequence). The CDR3 loop spans 15 amino acids. CDR3 nucleotide sequence: TGTGCCACCTCTTCTGACAGGGGGCTCAATCAGCCCCAGCATTTT. Translating gives CATSSDRGLNQPQHF.

The count of this clone is one. The rearrangement uses TRBV28 and TRBJ1-1, with TRBD1 matching over 9 bases. The CDR3 consists of 14 residues. V gave up 8 bases and J gave up 4 bases; unmatched junction bases: 8. In germline, CDR1 is MDHEN, CDR2 SYDVKM. The CDR3 spells CASLDGTGITEAFF. The CDR3 DNA reads as TGTGCCAGCCTAGATGGGACAGGGATCACTGAAGCTTTCTTT. Drawing the rest from reference TRBV28 and TRBJ1-1, the complete variable domain is DVKVTQSSRYLVKRTGEKVFLECVQDMDHENMFWYRQDPGLGLRLIYFSYDVKMKEKGDIPEGYSVSREKKERFSLILESASTNQTSMYLCASLDGTGITEAFFGQGTRLTVV.

A single count supports this clone. The chain links TRBV13 to TRBJ2-1, with 7 bases lining up with TRBD2. Losses at the gene ends were 4 bases for V and 4 bases for J; bases not matched to a gene: 10. The germline CDR1 and CDR2 sequences are PRHDT and FYEKMQ (reference sequence). This CDR3 is 16 amino acids long. The CDR3 protein is CASSSFRLAEYNEQFF. DNA for the CDR3: TGTGCCAGCAGCTCATTTAGACTAGCCGAGTACAATGAGCAGTTCTTC.

As DNA, the CDR3 is TGCGCCAGCAGCCGCCTGGCAGGGACCGGGGAGCTGTTTTTT. Translated, it gives CASSRLAGTGELFF. This chain links TRBV4-1 with TRBJ2-2; D is perhaps TRBD1 (5 bases). Per germline, CDR1 MGHRA and CDR2 YSYEKL. Deletions cut 4 bases from V and 5 bases from J, with 11 bases between. CDR3 length: 14 amino acids.

On this clone itself: One junction end does not reproduce the germline sequence, and a read error may be involved. V usage is TRBV7-9 and J usage is TRBJ1-1; D is unresolved. Germline values: CDR1 SEHNR, CDR2 FQNEAQ (reference sequence). This CDR3 is 12 amino acids long. The CDR3 region is CSSSFVNTEAFF. The CDR3 DNA is TGTTCCAGCAGCTTCGTGAACACTGAAGCTTTCTTT.

The chain joins TRBV4-2 to TRBJ2-5; no firm D call. This CDR3 has 17 residues. Germline V gene lookup returns CDR1 LGHNA and CDR2 YNFKEQ. Trimming took 0 bases from V and 0 from J, leaving 14 bases between them. CDR3 residues: CASSQEVQGSYQETQYF. In DNA, the CDR3 is TGTGCCAGCAGCCAAGAGGTCCAAGGTAGCTACCAAGAGACCCAGTACTTC.

The chain carries TRBV19 and TRBJ2-5; 7 nucleotides align to TRBD2. CDR3 size: 14 residues. Trimming cost V 6 bases and J 7 bases; bases outside gene matches: 11. From germline, CDR1 is LNHDA and CDR2 SQIVND (reference sequence). The CDR3 loop reads CASSSQRTGGTQYF. In DNA form, the CDR3 reads TGTGCCAGTAGCTCCCAGCGGACGGGAGGGACCCAGTACTTC.

The CDR3 sequence is CSVVEGNIQYF. The CDR3 DNA reads as TGCAGCGTTGTGGAGGGAAACATTCAGTACTTC. The rearrangement joins TRBV29-1 to TRBJ2-4; D might be TRBD2 (6 bases). CDR3 length: 11 amino acids. V was clipped by 4 bases and J by 6 bases, with 7 bases between them. Germline V gives CDR1 SQVTM, CDR2 ANQGSEA.

The chain uses TRBV27 and TRBJ1-5; D is unclear. Germline-derived CDR1 and CDR2 are MNHEY and SMNVEV (reference sequence). V lost 5 bases and J 2 bases, leaving 16 bases between the germline ends. This CDR3 contains 16 residues. CDR3 in amino acids: CASSPTGARGNQPQHF. The CDR3 DNA is TGTGCCAGCAGTCCCACGGGAGCAAGGGGCAATCAGCCCCAGCATTTT.

J is TRBJ1-2 and V is TRBV6-4, with a weak D call TRBD1 (5 bases). V was pared by 4 bases and J by 1 base, with 13 bases between. Germline assignment: CDR1 MRHNA and CDR2 SNTAGT. There are 15 residues in the CDR3. The CDR3 loop reads CASSVYGGDNYGYTF. In nucleotides, the CDR3 is TGTGCCAGCAGTGTATACGGAGGGGATAACTATGGCTACACCTTC.

The V call is TRBV7-6, the J call TRBJ2-5, with 9 bases that match TRBD2. Germline CDR1 and CDR2: SGHVS and FNYEAQ. Losses at the gene ends were 5 bases for V and 4 bases for J; bases not matched to a gene: 17. This CDR3 region has 18 residues. The CDR3 DNA is TGTGCCAGCAGCCCAACAGGGGCCCGCGGGAGGGTCCGAGAGACCCAGTACTTC. This encodes CASSPTGARGRVRETQYF.

The V gene is TRBV6-1, the J gene TRBJ1-3; D might be TRBD1 (6 bases). Per germline, CDR1 MNHNS and CDR2 SASEGT. Deletions cut 3 bases from V and 0 bases from J, with 18 bases between. This CDR3 region has 18 residues. The CDR3 region is CASSEIDGQHYSGNTIYF. The CDR3 DNA reads as TGTGCCAGCAGTGAGATCGACGGACAGCATTACTCTGGAAACACCATATATTTT.

This clone showed up just a few times. The CDR3 region is CASSPGLARGGTQYF. The CDR3 bases are TGTGCCAGCAGCCCGGGACTAGCTAGGGGAGGGACCCAGTACTTC. V is TRBV5-6 and J is TRBJ2-5, with TRBD2 matching 9 bases. The CDR3 loop spans 15 amino acids. The germline gives CDR1 SGHDT, CDR2 YYEEEE. With V trimmed by 4 bases and J by 7 bases, 11 bases remained unmatched.